The 18 T cell receptor beta chains given below trace back to one sample, sequenced in a study of radiation and T cells in renal cell carcinoma. Sequenced by immunoSEQ multiplex PCR; TCRdb stores in-frame clones only, minus some. The sample lists 70,000 to 95,000 clones, 70% to 85% occurring once. Time point here: baseline pretreatment blood. Treatment in this sample: 15 Gy SBRT to primary tumor, nephrectomy 4 weeks later. The sample was blood, taken from a patient whose treatment included radiotherapy and nephrectomy. The receptors come from a man in his sixties with renal cell carcinoma.

The rearrangement links TRBV4-1 to TRBJ2-6; no clear D gene. Germline V lookup: CDR1 MGHRA, CDR2 YSYEKL. The length of the CDR3 is 16 residues. V was pared by 0 bases and J by 3 bases, with 9 bases between. CDR3 amino acids: CASSQDDLGGANVLTF. CDR3 bases: TGCGCCAGCAGCCAAGATGATTTGGGTGGGGCCAACGTCCTGACTTTC.

The rearrangement uses TRBV10-1 and TRBJ2-7; a possible D gene is TRBD2 (6 bases). V dropped 4 bases and J dropped 5 bases, with 18 bases sitting between them. The CDR3 runs 15 residues. Germline V gives CDR1 WNHNN, CDR2 SYGVQD (reference sequence). The CDR3 bases are TGCGCCAGCAGTGGCCCGAGCGGGCGCCCTAACGAGCAGTACTTC. It translates to CASSGPSGRPNEQYF.

The chain combines TRBV7-2 with TRBJ2-2; D ambiguous. The V end lost 3 bases, the J end lost 6 bases, and 8 bases lay between the germline ends. The germline CDR1 and CDR2 sequences are SGHTA and FQGNSA. The length of the CDR3 is 13 residues. The CDR3 here is CASSFELSGELFF. CDR3 in DNA: TGTGCCAGCAGCTTTGAGCTCTCCGGGGAGCTGTTTTTT.

CDR3 protein: CASSVGDYSYEQYF. CDR3 DNA sequence: TGTGCCAGCAGCGTAGGGGACTACTCCTACGAGCAGTACTTC. This sequence joins TRBV9 and TRBJ2-7, with 7 bases fitting TRBD2. CDR3 length: 14 residues. The trim removed 0 bases at V and 0 bases at J, leaving 0 bases unmatched. CDR1 is SGDLS and CDR2 is YYNGEE in the germline V gene.

This chain uses TRBV4-2 with TRBJ2-7; 7 bases agree with TRBD1. CDR1 is LGHNA, CDR2 YNFKEQ, per germline. V lost 0 bases and J lost 2; bases outside the gene matches: 7. The CDR3 has 16 residues. CDR3 region: CASSQDRGQITYEQYF. CDR3 nucleotides: TGTGCCAGCAGCCAAGATAGGGGACAGATAACCTACGAGCAGTACTTC.

This sequence joins TRBV7-9 and TRBJ2-3; 11 bases fit TRBD2. The germline gives CDR1 SEHNR, CDR2 FQNEAQ (reference sequence). The CDR3 runs to 16 residues. J lost 3 bases, V lost 2 bases, and 4 bases had no gene match. The CDR3 nucleotides are TGTGCCAGCAGCTTATTAGCGGGAGGGCCGACAGATACGCAGTATTTT. Protein product: CASSLLAGGPTDTQYF.

The chain combines TRBV27 with TRBJ2-1; TRBD1 matches at 7 bases. V lost 3 bases, J lost 10 bases, and 3 bases stayed unmatched. Germline CDR1 MNHEY, CDR2 SMNVEV (reference sequence). This CDR3 has 12 residues. The CDR3: CASSLTGSEQFF. The CDR3 DNA sequence: TGTGCCAGCAGTTTGACAGGGAGCGAGCAGTTCTTC.

The chain combines TRBV10-3 with TRBJ2-3; weak D call: TRBD2 (6 bases). Germline V gene lookup returns CDR1 ENHRY and CDR2 SYGVKD. The CDR3 totals 14 residues. The ends were cut back, 0 bases at V and 11 bases at J, with 15 bases in the middle. The CDR3 loop is CAISESSTGTLQYF. The CDR3 coding sequence is TGTGCCATCAGTGAGTCTAGCACCGGGACTCTGCAGTATTTT.

The V and J genes are TRBV5-1 and TRBJ2-5; no reliable D call. CDR3 size: 13 residues. CDR1 SGHRS and CDR2 YFSETQ come from the germline V gene. V was cut by 0 bases and J by 5 bases, with 8 bases left in between. CDR3 in amino acids: CASSLAGSETQYF. The CDR3 bases are TGCGCCAGCAGCTTGGCGGGCTCGGAGACCCAGTACTTC.

J is TRBJ2-7 and V is TRBV7-8, with D uncertain. Germline V gene data show CDR1 as SGHVS and CDR2 as FQNEAQ. The CDR3 has 13 amino acids. V was trimmed by 1 base and J by 4 bases, leaving 8 bases between them. CDR3 DNA: TGTGCCAGCAGCTTAGTTGTTGGTTACGAGCAGTACTTC. Protein: CASSLVVGYEQYF.

The chain uses TRBV29-1 and TRBJ2-1; 7 nucleotides align to TRBD1. Germline V gives CDR1 SQVTM, CDR2 ANQGSEA. Losses at the gene ends were 4 bases for V and 3 bases for J; bases not matched to a gene: 6. The CDR3 runs to 14 residues. The CDR3 nucleotides read TGCAGCGTTGGAGCGTGGGACAGCTACAATGAGCAGTTCTTC. Amino acids: CSVGAWDSYNEQFF.

J is TRBJ2-1 and V is TRBV5-1; tentative D call: TRBD1 (7 bases). The CDR3 consists of 14 residues. Germline-derived CDR1 and CDR2 are SGHRS and YFSETQ. V was trimmed by 2 bases and J by 8 bases, leaving 14 bases between them. The CDR3 sequence is CASSFPGRGDEQFF. CDR3 DNA: TGCGCCAGCAGCTTTCCCGGCAGGGGGGATGAGCAGTTCTTC.

The sample holds a few counts of this clone. The J gene is TRBJ1-1, the V gene TRBV18; the D gene is possibly TRBD1 (6 bases). The ends were cut back, 6 bases at V and 4 bases at J, with 15 bases in the middle. CDR1 is KGHSH and CDR2 is LQKENI in the germline V gene. CDR3 size: 14 residues. The CDR3 protein is CASSTDSAFTEAFF. The DNA for the CDR3 is TGTGCCAGCTCTACGGACAGCGCCTTCACTGAAGCTTTCTTT.

CDR3 amino acids: CASSLGKGTGTRGNYGYTF. The CDR3 DNA sequence: TGTGCCAGCAGCTTGGGAAAGGGGACAGGGACCAGGGGAAACTATGGCTACACCTTC. The rearrangement links TRBV5-4 to TRBJ1-2; 9 nucleotides agree with TRBD1. Germline V gene sequence: CDR1 SGHNT, CDR2 YYREEE (reference sequence). J lost 2 bases, V lost 0 bases, and 14 bases had no gene match. The CDR3 runs 19 residues.

This clone appeared many times. The CDR3 DNA reads as TGTGCCAGCAGTTTTCGATCCTCAGATACGCAGTATTTT. This translates into CASSFRSSDTQYF. The V gene is TRBV6-5, the J gene TRBJ2-3, with D unclear. CDR1 and CDR2 from the germline V gene are MNHEY and SVGAGI. Trimming pared 4 bases from V and 4 bases from J, leaving 9 bases between. This CDR3 comprises 13 residues.

The rearrangement joins TRBV19 to TRBJ2-4; 9 bases match TRBD1. Trimming at V came to 4 bases and at J to 6 bases, leaving 4 bases not matched to a gene. Germline V gene lookup returns CDR1 LNHDA and CDR2 SQIVND (reference sequence). The CDR3 loop spans 14 amino acids. Written as DNA, the CDR3 is TGTGCCAGTAGTACAGGGACAGGGCGAAACATTCAGTACTTC. Translating it yields CASSTGTGRNIQYF.

The chain recombines TRBV6-6 with TRBJ2-2; 9 positions agree with TRBD2. Germline assignment: CDR1 MNHNY and CDR2 SVGAGI (reference sequence). The CDR3 contains 16 residues. Trimming cost V 2 bases and J 6 bases; bases outside gene matches: 7. The CDR3 coding sequence is TGTGCCAGCAGTTACCCGAAAGGCGGGAGGGCCGGGGAGCTGTTTTTT. Its protein product is CASSYPKGGRAGELFF.

This clone was observed a few times. The chain is built from TRBV7-8 and TRBJ1-1; no reliable D call. From germline, CDR1 is SGHVS and CDR2 FQNEAQ. Trimming removed 4 bases from V and 11 bases from J, with 20 bases in between. The CDR3 covers 14 residues. The CDR3 sequence is CASSSLTQMRSAFF. CDR3 DNA sequence: TGTGCCAGCAGCTCCCTGACACAGATGCGGTCCGCTTTCTTT.